These 32 T cell receptor beta chains originate from one sample sequenced in a study of blood T cells in healthy people across ages. For the second PCR, which ran for about 6 to 12 cycles, a sample-barcoded 5' primer and a J-beta primer mix were used. MiXCR, applied by TCRdb to the 5' RACE reads, yields one record per CDR3 protein. The profile shows some 790,000 distinct CDR3 sequences, under 35% of them singletons. The specimen was blood. The receptors originated from a woman aged 80 or over in good health.

CDR3 sequence (DNA): TGTGCCAGCAGCTTCCTAGCGGGGGGGCCCGGCAATGAGCAGTTCTTC. Translating it yields CASSFLAGGPGNEQFF. The genes are TRBV7-8 and TRBJ2-1, with 12 bases aligning to TRBD2. CDR1 and CDR2 (germline): SGHVS, FQNEAQ. This CDR3 spans 16 amino acids. J was trimmed by 6 bases and V by 3 bases; bases with no gene match: 6. The full variable domain, rest sourced from reference TRBV7-8 and TRBJ2-1, is GAGVSQSPRYKVAKRGQDVALRCDPISGHVSLFWYQQALGQGPEFLTYFQNEAQLDKSGLPSDRFFAERPEGSVSTLKIQRTQQEDSAVYLCASSFLAGGPGNEQFFGPGTRLTVL.

This clonotype was observed many times. A read error is possible here, since a much larger clone lies one base away. The rearrangement links TRBV9 to TRBJ2-1, with unresolved D. The assigned J gene may be wrong: the sequence end matches TRBJ2-7 better. Germline CDR1 reads SGDLS; CDR2 reads YYNGEE. The CDR3 totals 13 residues. Here the CDR3 DNA reads TGTGCCAGCAGCCCGGGCTCCTACAATGAGCAGTACTTC. This encodes CASSPGSYNEQYF.

Concerning this clonotype itself: A much larger clonotype is one base distant, so this may be a read error. The conserved phenylalanine or tryptophan normally closing the CDR3 is absent here, so this likely arose from a read error. V gene TRBV30 combines with J gene TRBJ2-5; no reliable D call. CDR1 GTSNPN and CDR2 SVGIG come from the germline V gene (reference sequence). Trimming took off 5 bases at V and 2 bases at J, with 9 bases between the two ends. The CDR3 sequence is 12 residues long. The CDR3 loop is CAWGYRQETQYL. The CDR3 DNA follows: TGTGCCTGGGGGTACAGACAAGAGACCCAGTACTTG.

This clonotype was counted ten times or more. The genes are TRBV20-1 and TRBJ2-4; D is unresolved. Per germline, CDR1 DFQATT and CDR2 SNEGSKA (reference sequence). This CDR3 is 11 amino acids long. The V end lost 7 bases, the J end lost 8 bases, and 12 bases lay between the germline ends. This CDR3 is CSGAVKDIQYF. The DNA for the CDR3 is TGCAGTGGGGCGGTAAAGGACATTCAGTACTTC.

The chain links TRBV7-2 to TRBJ1-4; D gene ambiguous. Germline CDR1 reads SGHTA; CDR2 reads FQGNSA. Trimming left V 5 bases short and J 0 bases short, with 10 bases between. This CDR3 region has 15 residues. In DNA form, the CDR3 reads TGTGCCAGCAGCCCCGAGTCTGCAACTAATGAAAAACTGTTTTTT. This sequence encodes CASSPESATNEKLFF.

This clonotype was picked up a small number of times. The rearrangement links TRBV7-9 to TRBJ1-2; D perhaps matches TRBD1 (6 bases). The CDR3 has 15 residues. CDR1 and CDR2 (germline): SEHNR, FQNEAQ (reference sequence). V lost 5 bases to trimming and J lost 2 bases, with 15 bases between them. The CDR3 bases are TGTGCCAGCAGCGCCGCCAGGGGAAGAAACTATGGCTACACCTTC. Translated: CASSAARGRNYGYTF.

As concerns this clonotype: A much more abundant neighbour one base away suggests this may be a read error. The chain joins TRBV6-6 to TRBJ2-3; no firm D call. CDR3 length: 13 residues. Trimming removed 6 bases from V and 3 bases from J, with 10 bases in between. The germline CDR1 and CDR2 sequences are MNHNY and SVGAGI (reference sequence). The CDR3 reads CASRYQVTDTQYF. The CDR3 region has the DNA TGTGCCAGCAGGTACCAAGTAACAGATACGCAGTATTTT.

A remark on this clonotype: One end of the junction varies from germline; a read error may be responsible. The CDR3 here is CANSLGTCYEQYF. CDR3 nucleotide sequence: TGCGCCAACAGCTTAGGGACCTGCTACGAGCAGTACTTC. The chain joins TRBV5-1 to TRBJ2-7; D tentatively fits TRBD1 or TRBD2 (5 bases each). This CDR3 is built from 13 residues. Germline V lookup: CDR1 SGHRS, CDR2 YFSETQ. Full variable domain (outside the CDR3, taken from reference TRBV5-1 and TRBJ2-7): KAGVTQTPRYLIKTRGQQVTLSCSPISGHRSVSWYQQTPGQGLQFLFEYFSETQRNKGNFPGRFSGRQFSNSRSEMNVSTLELGDSALYLCANSLGTCYEQYFGPGTRLTVT.

This clonotype came up many times. The rearrangement uses TRBV7-2 and TRBJ1-2; maybe TRBD1 (6 bases). This CDR3 is 13 amino acids long. Germline loops: CDR1 SGHTA, CDR2 FQGNSA. Trimming stripped 6 bases from V and 3 bases from J, with 11 bases between. CDR3 loop: CASRLTGDYGYTF. The CDR3 DNA reads as TGTGCCAGCAGGTTGACAGGAGACTATGGCTACACCTTC.

This clonotype appeared many times. J is TRBJ2-7 and V is TRBV7-2, with 13 bases that match TRBD2. The V segment lost 5 bases and the J segment 3 bases; nucleotides outside the gene matches: 4. Germline lookup yields CDR1 SGHTA and CDR2 FQGNSA. The length of the CDR3 is 15 residues. CDR3: CASSTTSGGHYEQYF. Here the CDR3 DNA reads TGTGCCAGCAGCACGACTAGCGGGGGGCACTACGAGCAGTACTTC.

This clonotype was seen ten or more times. CDR3 in amino acids: CASSQQGGQEKLFF. The CDR3 nucleotides are TGTGCCAGCAGTCAACAGGGCGGGCAAGAAAAACTGTTTTTT. The chain uses TRBV7-2 and TRBJ1-4, with D possibly TRBD1 on 6 matching bases. With 6 bases removed from V and 8 bases from J, the gap between germline ends came to 16 bases. This CDR3 is built from 14 residues. The germline CDR1 and CDR2 sequences are SGHTA and FQGNSA.

As to this clonotype: A much more abundant neighbour one base away suggests this may be a read error. J is TRBJ2-1 and V is TRBV20-1, with 11 bases identical to TRBD2. J gave up 9 bases and V 6 bases, and 7 bases lay outside the gene matches. In germline, CDR1 is DFQATT, CDR2 SNEGSKA (reference sequence). The CDR3 loop spans 13 amino acids. The CDR3 reads CSARLAGTGEQFF. The CDR3 coding sequence is TGCAGTGCCCGACTAGCGGGGACGGGTGAGCAGTTCTTC.

This clonotype showed up just a few times. J is TRBJ2-5 and V is TRBV7-2; weak D call: TRBD2 (5 bases). TRBJ2-7 matches the DNA end more closely, so the J call is doubtful. The germline V gene encodes CDR1 SGHTA and CDR2 FQGNSA. This CDR3 has 14 amino acids. CDR3 region: CASSLDGLAYEQYF. CDR3 DNA sequence: TGTGCCAGCAGCTTAGACGGGCTAGCTTACGAGCAGTACTTC.

This clonotype has only a few counts. This rearrangement joins TRBV24-1 to TRBJ2-2; 9 bases agree with TRBD1. CDR3 length: 17 residues. With V trimmed by 0 bases and J by 2 bases, 3 bases remained unmatched. Germline lookup yields CDR1 KGHDR and CDR2 SFDVKD. CDR3: CATSDLGTGSNTGELFF. The DNA of the CDR3 is TGTGCCACCAGTGATTTGGGGACAGGGAGTAACACCGGGGAGCTGTTTTTT.

This clonotype was observed many times. The chain recombines TRBV7-2 with TRBJ2-6, with 9 bases identical to TRBD2. CDR3 length: 18 amino acids. The trim removed 4 bases at V and 0 bases at J, leaving 7 bases unmatched. Germline CDR1 reads SGHTA; CDR2 reads FQGNSA. CDR3 DNA: TGTGCCAGCAGCTATTCTGGACTAGCGAGCTCTGGGGCCAACGTCCTGACTTTC. Translating gives CASSYSGLASSGANVLTF. The full variable domain, with the rest looked up from reference TRBV7-2 and TRBJ2-6, is GAGVSQSPSNKVTEKGKDVELRCDPISGHTALYWYRQSLGQGLEFLIYFQGNSAPDKSGLPSDRFSAERTGGSVSTLTIQRTQQEDSAVYLCASSYSGLASSGANVLTFGAGSRLTVL.

This clonotype was recorded many times. This chain links TRBV7-2 with TRBJ1-2, with D possibly matching TRBD1 (5 bases). The CDR3 spans 17 residues. Trimming cost V 3 bases and J 1 base, with 18 bases left between them. Germline values: CDR1 SGHTA, CDR2 FQGNSA. Here the CDR3 DNA reads TGTGCCAGCAGCTTCAAAAAGGGACCGGGACGTAACTATGGCTACACCTTC. It is translated as CASSFKKGPGRNYGYTF.

This clonotype was observed many times. The chain links TRBV20-1 to TRBJ1-6; TRBD1 is a possible D gene (6 bases). Trimming shortened V by 0 bases and J by 7 bases, and 7 bases separated the two germline ends. Looked up from germline, CDR1 is DFQATT and CDR2 is SNEGSKA (reference sequence). The CDR3 covers 13 residues. The CDR3 DNA follows: TGCAGTGCTAGAGAACAGGGAAATTCACCCCTCCACTTT. Translation gives CSAREQGNSPLHF.

With regard to this clonotype: A much larger clone lies a single base off, so this may be a read error. The chain links TRBV6-5 to TRBJ2-5, with unresolved D. The V end was cut by 2 bases, the J end by 3 bases, with 16 bases between. CDR1 is MNHEY and CDR2 is SVGAGI in the germline V gene. This CDR3 region has 16 residues. The CDR3 spells CASSYETFMDEETQYF. The CDR3, as DNA: TGTGCCAGCAGTTACGAGACTTTTATGGACGAAGAGACCCAGTACTTC.

The CDR3 protein is CARQGTTEAFF. In DNA form, the CDR3 reads TGTGCCAGGCAGGGGACCACTGAAGCTTTCTTT. The chain couples TRBV2 to TRBJ1-1, with D perhaps matching TRBD1 (6 bases). Germline CDR1 is SNHLY and CDR2 is FYNNEI. Trimming removed 9 bases at V and 4 bases at J, with 9 bases between. The CDR3 is 11 residues long.

This clonotype was detected many times. J is TRBJ2-5 and V is TRBV6-1; no definite D call. The CDR3 consists of 10 residues. Germline V gene sequence: CDR1 MNHNS, CDR2 SASEGT. Deletions cut 6 bases from V and 2 bases from J, with 1 base between. CDR3 protein: CASRQETQYF. Written as DNA, the CDR3 is TGTGCCAGCAGGCAAGAGACCCAGTACTTC.

The table lists this clonotype with many counts. V gene TRBV6-2 or TRBV6-3 combines with J gene TRBJ2-3; no definite D call. Trimming shortened V by 1 base and J by 4 bases, and 3 bases separated the two germline ends. The germline V gene encodes CDR1 MNHEY and CDR2 SVGEGT. This CDR3 contains 12 residues. CDR3 nucleotides: TGTGCCAGCAGTTACTACTCAGATACGCAGTATTTT. It codes for CASSYYSDTQYF.

Remarks on this clonotype: A read error may account for a junction end that differs from germline. This rearrangement joins TRBV7-2 to TRBJ2-5, with D unresolved. The CDR3 is made up of 13 amino acids. Germline assignment: CDR1 SGHTA and CDR2 FQGNSA. The CDR3 DNA reads TGTGTCAGCAGCATCGCTGTGAGAGAGACCCAGTACTTC. Encoded protein: CVSSIAVRETQYF.

This clonotype has ten or more counts. The chain carries TRBV10-3 and TRBJ2-7; 7 positions match TRBD2. CDR1 and CDR2 from the germline V gene are ENHRY and SYGVKD. V lost 2 bases to trimming and J lost 6 bases; unmatched junction nucleotides: 7. The CDR3 has 14 amino acids. This chain's CDR3 is CAISEGAGLLEQYF. CDR3 DNA sequence: TGTGCCATCAGTGAGGGAGCGGGGCTACTCGAGCAGTACTTC.

This clonotype was seen many times. V and J are TRBV6-2 or TRBV6-3 and TRBJ2-1, with 7 bases aligning to TRBD2. The CDR3 sequence is 15 residues long. Trimming took 0 bases from V and 8 from J; bases not matched to a gene: 7. Germline assignment: CDR1 MNHEY and CDR2 SVGEGT. The DNA of the CDR3 is TGTGCCAGCAGTTACTCGACTAGCTCGCGGCATGAGCAGTTCTTC. It translates to CASSYSTSSRHEQFF.

The chain is built from TRBV11-2 and TRBJ1-2; possibly TRBD1 for D (6 bases). V lost 5 bases and J 4 bases, leaving 14 bases between the germline ends. In germline, CDR1 is SGHAT, CDR2 FQNNGV. The length of the CDR3 is 14 residues. Here the CDR3 DNA reads TGTGCCAGCAGCCCCCGGACAGCAGCCTATGGCTACACCTTC. Its protein is CASSPRTAAYGYTF.

Concerning this clonotype: At one boundary the junction diverges from the germline segment, which might be a read error. The chain combines TRBV6-2 or TRBV6-3 with TRBJ2-6, with 11 bases fitting TRBD2. In germline, CDR1 is MNHEY, CDR2 SVGEGT. The CDR3 is 20 residues long. The CDR3 spells CASSSLAGGFSPSGANVRTF. The CDR3 DNA sequence: TGTGCCAGCAGCTCGCTAGCGGGGGGCTTCTCCCCCTCTGGGGCCAACGTCCGGACTTTC.

This clonotype was detected many times. The V call is TRBV24-1, the J call TRBJ1-5, with D possibly TRBD1 on 6 matching bases. Germline V gene sequence: CDR1 KGHDR, CDR2 SFDVKD. Trimming removed 5 bases at V and 7 bases at J, with 14 bases between. The CDR3 has 14 residues. CDR3 loop: CATSVQGTSQPQHF. CDR3 in DNA: TGTGCCACCAGTGTGCAGGGGACTTCACAGCCCCAGCATTTT.

This clonotype was counted only a few times. The rearrangement links TRBV7-2 to TRBJ2-3; the D gene could be TRBD1 or TRBD2 (7 bases each). V lost 4 bases to trimming and J lost 3 bases, with 17 bases between them. Germline V CDR1 and CDR2: SGHTA, FQGNSA. The CDR3 sequence is 16 residues long. The CDR3 nucleotides read TGTGCCAGCAGCTCCAGGGGAGGGGGCTTGACAGATACGCAGTATTTT. Protein product: CASSSRGGGLTDTQYF. The entire variable domain, with the rest obtained from reference TRBV7-2 and TRBJ2-3, is as follows: GAGVSQSPSNKVTEKGKDVELRCDPISGHTALYWYRQSLGQGLEFLIYFQGNSAPDKSGLPSDRFSAERTGGSVSTLTIQRTQQEDSAVYLCASSSRGGGLTDTQYFGPGTRLTVL.

This clonotype was seen repeatedly, ten times or more. V usage is TRBV20-1 and J usage is TRBJ1-2, with D maybe TRBD1 (5 bases). The CDR3 totals 14 residues. Trimming stripped 5 bases from V and 5 bases from J, with 18 bases between. Germline V gene lookup returns CDR1 DFQATT and CDR2 SNEGSKA (reference sequence). DNA of the CDR3: TGCAGTGCTCTTAATAAGGGACTCTTATATGGCTACACCTTC. This translates into CSALNKGLLYGYTF.

This clonotype showed up many times. This sequence joins TRBV29-1 and TRBJ2-7, with D unclear. CDR1 SQVTM and CDR2 ANQGSEA come from the germline V gene. The CDR3 totals 12 residues. Trimming cost V 1 base and J 2 bases, with 6 bases left between them. The CDR3 here is CSVEVQTYEQYF. The CDR3, as DNA: TGCAGCGTTGAAGTCCAGACCTACGAGCAGTACTTC.

The chain employs TRBV29-1 and TRBJ2-5; TRBD2 is a possible D gene (6 bases). The length of the CDR3 is 14 residues. Germline V lookup: CDR1 SQVTM, CDR2 ANQGSEA. V shed 4 bases and J shed 2 bases, with 14 bases lying between them. The CDR3 nucleotides are TGCAGCGTTGGGCAGGTCGCGGGGCAAGAGACCCAGTACTTC. Its protein product is CSVGQVAGQETQYF.

This clonotype came up many times. The chain joins TRBV7-9 to TRBJ2-6; the D is unclear. Trimming stripped 3 bases from V and 3 bases from J, with 15 bases between. The CDR3 has 17 residues. Germline CDR1 and CDR2: SEHNR and FQNEAQ (reference sequence). CDR3 nucleotide sequence: TGTGCCAGCAGCTTTGGGCAGGACCTCGGTGGGGCCAACGTCCTGACTTTC. Encoded protein: CASSFGQDLGGANVLTF.